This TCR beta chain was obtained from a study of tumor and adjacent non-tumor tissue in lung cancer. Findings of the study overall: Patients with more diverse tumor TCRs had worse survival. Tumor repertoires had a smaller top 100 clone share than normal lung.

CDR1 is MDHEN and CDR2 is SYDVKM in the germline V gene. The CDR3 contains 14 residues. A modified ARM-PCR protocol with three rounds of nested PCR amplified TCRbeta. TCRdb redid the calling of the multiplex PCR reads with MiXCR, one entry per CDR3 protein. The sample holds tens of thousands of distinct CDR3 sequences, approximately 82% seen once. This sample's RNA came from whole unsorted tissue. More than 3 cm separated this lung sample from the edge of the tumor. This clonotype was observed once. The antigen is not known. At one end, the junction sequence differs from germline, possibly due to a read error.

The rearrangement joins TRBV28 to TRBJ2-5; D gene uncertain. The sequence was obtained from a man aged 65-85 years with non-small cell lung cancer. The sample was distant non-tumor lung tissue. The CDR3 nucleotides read TGTGTCAGCAGTCCTCGAGACCGTACAGATACGCAGTATTTC. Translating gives CVSSPRDRTDTQYF.